The next 10 T cell receptor beta chains were all read from a single sample in a study of graft-versus-host responses after intestinal transplantation. Clones were read by immunoSEQ multiplex PCR, and TCRdb kept only the in-frame ones, dropping some. The table lists about 90,000 clones, roughly 93% of them singletons. No antigens are known for them. The sequencing here drew on unstimulated CD4+ T cells sorted from spleen or lymph node cells, taken before transplant. All receptors derive from a human donor who was the organ donor for an intestinal transplant.

V gene TRBV23-1 combines with J gene TRBJ1-5, with 7 positions matching TRBD1. TRBV23-1 belongs to the ORF category, with a function that is uncertain. The trim removed 4 bases at V and 7 bases at J, leaving 7 bases unmatched. The CDR3 spans 14 residues. CDR3 protein: CASSPTGLGQPQHF. Written as DNA, the CDR3 is TGCGCCAGCAGTCCGACAGGGCTAGGGCAGCCCCAGCATTTT.

This chain's CDR3 is CASSVGWAGTIFYEQYF. CDR3 nucleotides: TGTGCCAGCAGCGTAGGGTGGGCCGGGACAATTTTTTACGAGCAGTACTTC. The chain carries TRBV9 and TRBJ2-7, with a possible D match to TRBD1 (6 bases). Germline V gene sequence: CDR1 SGDLS, CDR2 YYNGEE. The CDR3 is 17 amino acids. Trimming stripped 0 bases from V and 4 bases from J, with 20 bases between.

The chain recombines TRBV28 with TRBJ2-7, with D unclear. Looked up from germline, CDR1 is MDHEN and CDR2 is SYDVKM. The CDR3 runs to 12 residues. Trimming left V 5 bases short and J 0 bases short, with 5 bases between. CDR3 sequence (DNA): TGTGCCAGCAGTCTTACCTCCTACGAGCAGTACTTC. Translation: CASSLTSYEQYF.

The V and J genes are TRBV28 and TRBJ1-1; the D is unclear. V dropped 6 bases and J dropped 0 bases, with 5 bases sitting between them. The CDR3 contains 12 residues. In germline, CDR1 is MDHEN, CDR2 SYDVKM. CDR3 nucleotides: TGTGCCAGCAGGGTAATGAACACTGAAGCTTTCTTT. Its protein is CASRVMNTEAFF.

This clone was seen once. The chain links TRBV5-1 to TRBJ1-2; unclear D gene. With 0 bases removed from V and 2 bases from J, the gap between germline ends came to 8 bases. Per germline, CDR1 SGHRS and CDR2 YFSETQ. The CDR3 runs to 14 residues. The CDR3 DNA reads as TGCGCCAGCAGCTTGGCCCCGGGGAACTATGGCTACACCTTC. This sequence encodes CASSLAPGNYGYTF.

The chain joins TRBV6-1 to TRBJ2-5; no clear D gene. The last part of the DNA fits TRBJ2-7 better; the J call may be wrong. The CDR3 is 14 amino acids. CDR1 MNHNS and CDR2 SASEGT come from the germline V gene. Here the CDR3 DNA reads TGTGCCAGCAGTGAATCGTGGAGCTCCTACGAGCAGTACTTC. It specifies CASSESWSSYEQYF.

CDR3 residues: CASSPPSGGHNEQFF. The CDR3 nucleotides are TGTGCCAGCTCACCACCAAGCGGGGGCCACAATGAGCAGTTCTTC. The chain employs TRBV18 and TRBJ2-1; 8 nucleotides align to TRBD2. Germline trimming cut 0 bases from V and 5 bases from J; bases unmatched to any gene: 3. CDR3 length: 15 amino acids. Per germline, CDR1 KGHSH and CDR2 LQKENI.

The gene calls are TRBV5-8 and TRBJ1-4; no clear D. Looked up from germline, CDR1 is SGHTS and CDR2 is YDEGEE. The CDR3 consists of 15 residues. V was shortened by 2 bases and J by 3 bases, with 11 bases between the two germline ends. The CDR3 is CASSFIQGANEKLFF. CDR3 nucleotides: TGTGCCAGCAGCTTTATACAAGGCGCTAATGAAAAACTGTTTTTT. Filled out from reference TRBV5-8 and TRBJ1-4, the complete variable domain reads EAGVTQSPTHLIKTRGQQATLRCSPISGHTSVYWYQQALGLGLQFLLWYDEGEERNRGNFPPRFSGRQFPNYSSELNVNALELEDSALYLCASSFIQGANEKLFFGSGTQLSVL.

This clone was recorded only once. J is TRBJ1-6 and V is TRBV14; D not resolved. V gave up 1 base and J gave up 8 bases, with 6 bases separating them. Germline assignment: CDR1 SGHDN and CDR2 FVKESK. This CDR3 region has 13 residues. CDR3 in amino acids: CASSQVVHSPLHF. The CDR3 coding sequence is TGTGCCAGCAGCCAAGTGGTCCATTCACCCCTCCACTTT.

The chain links TRBV5-6 to TRBJ2-1; 9 positions agree with TRBD1. CDR1 is SGHDT and CDR2 is YYEEEE in the germline V gene. The ends lost 3 bases at V and 5 bases at J; junction bases unmatched: 12. This CDR3 region has 17 residues. The chain's CDR3 is CASSSLLNRGLDNEQFF. CDR3 bases: TGTGCCAGCAGCTCACTACTCAACAGGGGGCTGGACAATGAGCAGTTCTTC.